This T cell receptor beta chain was identified during a study of vaccination effects on CD4 cells after COVID-19. Profiling relied on immunoSEQ multiplex PCR, and the TCRdb table lists in-frame clones only, not all of them. The sample carries about 61,000 clones, roughly four fifths recorded once. CDR3 length equals 13 residues. Trimming left V 3 bases short and J 5 bases short, with 10 bases between. Germline V gives CDR1 KGHSH, CDR2 LQKENI. Viral peptide pools were used in the ViraFEST assay to expand antigen-specific CD4+ T cells, and sequencing came afterward. CD4+ T cells were isolated after 10 days of culture. This clone was detected only once. Its antigen is not identified.

This chain links TRBV18 with TRBJ2-5, with a possible D match to TRBD1 (6 bases). The sequence derives from a human donor who received a COVID-19 vaccine. Sequenced material: CD4+ T cells from PBMCs cultured with HCoV-229E spike peptides, taken before COVID-19 vaccination. The CDR3 sequence is CASSPGHMETQYF. CDR3 nucleotide sequence: TGTGCCAGCTCACCGGGACACATGGAGACCCAGTACTTC. Full variable domain (outside the CDR3, taken from reference TRBV18 and TRBJ2-5): NAGVMQNPRHLVRRRGQEARLRCSPMKGHSHVYWYRQLPEEGLKFMVYLQKENIIDESGMPKERFSAEFPKEGPSILRIQQVVRGDSAAYFCASSPGHMETQYFGPGTRLLVL.